Each of the 24 T cell receptor beta chains below was sequenced from the same sample in a study of brain T cells in children with intractable seizures. Assay: immunoSEQ multiplex PCR; the TCRdb copy retains only in-frame clones and omits some. The data hold approximately 110,000 clones, with under 95% observed a single time. The specimen was peripheral blood, collected at surgery. The receptors derive from a boy in the first two years of life with hemimegalencephaly and intractable seizures.

The genes are TRBV5-1 and TRBJ2-7; the match to TRBD1 covers 9 bases. In germline, CDR1 is SGHRS, CDR2 YFSETQ. V lost 4 bases to trimming and J lost 2 bases; unmatched junction nucleotides: 13. This CDR3 has 17 amino acids. CDR3 nucleotide sequence: TGCGCCAGCAGCCCCCACGAGACAGGGGGTGCCCCCTACGAGCAGTACTTC. Its translation: CASSPHETGGAPYEQYF.

This clone was seen only once. This rearrangement joins TRBV10-3 to TRBJ2-1; 8 positions agree with TRBD2. CDR1 is ENHRY and CDR2 is SYGVKD in the germline V gene. Trimming at V came to 7 bases and at J to 6 bases, leaving 8 bases not matched to a gene. The CDR3 has 14 amino acids. CDR3 loop: CAIKASGYPNEQFF. CDR3 bases: TGTGCCATCAAGGCTAGCGGGTACCCCAATGAGCAGTTCTTC.

The chain employs TRBV3-1 (or the pseudogene TRBV3-2) and TRBJ2-4; D unclear. Germline V gene data show CDR1 as LGHDT and CDR2 as YNNKEL (reference sequence). There are 14 residues in the CDR3. Trimming cost V 0 bases and J 0 bases, with 3 bases left between them. The CDR3 region is CASSQELAKNIQYF. CDR3 nucleotides: TGTGCCAGCAGCCAAGAACTAGCCAAAAACATTCAGTACTTC.

Here the CDR3 DNA reads TGTGCCAGCAGCGGCGAGAGGGAGGGGGCCTACGAGCAGTACTTC. Its protein is CASSGEREGAYEQYF. V and J are TRBV7-9 and TRBJ2-7; TRBD2 might be the D (7 bases). Per the germline V gene, CDR1 is SEHNR and CDR2 is FQNEAQ (reference sequence). V was trimmed by 5 bases and J by 2 bases, leaving 16 bases between them. The CDR3 has 15 residues.

This clone appeared once. The chain uses TRBV20-1 and TRBJ1-5, with D hard to call. The CDR3 is made up of 15 amino acids. V was clipped by 3 bases and J by 0 bases, with 12 bases between them. Per the germline V gene, CDR1 is DFQATT and CDR2 is SNEGSKA (reference sequence). The chain's CDR3 is CSASMQVRSNQPQHF. CDR3 coding DNA: TGCAGTGCTAGTATGCAGGTTCGTAGCAATCAGCCCCAGCATTTT.

V gene TRBV27 combines with J gene TRBJ2-2, with TRBD2 identical over 13 bases. Germline-derived CDR1 and CDR2 are MNHEY and SMNVEV (reference sequence). The CDR3 runs 16 residues. Trimming removed 6 bases from V and 1 base from J; junction bases left unmatched: 2. The CDR3 DNA reads as TGTGCCAGCAGACGACTAGCGGGAGGGAACACCGGGGAGCTGTTTTTT. Its protein product is CASRRLAGGNTGELFF.

V and J are TRBV20-1 and TRBJ1-2; 11 positions agree with TRBD1. With V trimmed by 3 bases and J by 4 bases, 4 bases remained unmatched. CDR1 and CDR2 (germline): DFQATT, SNEGSKA (reference sequence). The CDR3 is 14 amino acids. This CDR3 reads CSASPGTGGYGYTF. CDR3 nucleotides: TGCAGTGCTAGTCCCGGGACAGGGGGCTATGGCTACACCTTC.

The genes are TRBV12-3 or TRBV12-4 and TRBJ1-5; a possible D gene is TRBD1 (6 bases). V lost 3 bases and J 7 bases, leaving 10 bases between the germline ends. CDR3 size: 13 residues. The CDR3 sequence is CASSFGGLQPQHF. CDR3 nucleotide sequence: TGTGCCAGCAGTTTCGGGGGCCTCCAGCCCCAGCATTTT.

This rearrangement joins TRBV7-3 to TRBJ1-6; weak D call: TRBD1 (5 bases). Per the germline V gene, CDR1 is SGHTA and CDR2 is FQGTGA. The CDR3 has 17 residues. Between the trimmed V and J ends, which lost 1 base and 6 bases, there was a span of 16 bases. The CDR3 loop is CASSLRGGKLLNSPLHF. In DNA form, the CDR3 reads TGTGCCAGCAGCTTAAGGGGCGGAAAACTCCTTAATTCACCCCTCCACTTT.

V and J are TRBV7-3 and TRBJ2-3; no clear D. CDR3 size: 15 residues. Germline V gene data show CDR1 as SGHTA and CDR2 as FQGTGA. V shed 3 bases and J shed 5 bases, with 15 bases lying between them. This CDR3 is CASSLRRPGRDTQYF. The CDR3 coding sequence is TGTGCCAGCAGCTTGCGTCGGCCGGGTCGAGATACGCAGTATTTT. Full variable domain (outside the CDR3, taken from reference TRBV7-3 and TRBJ2-3): GAGVSQTPSNKVTEKGKYVELRCDPISGHTALYWYRQSLGQGPEFLIYFQGTGAADDSGLPNDRFFAVRPEGSVSTLKIQRTERGDSAVYLCASSLRRPGRDTQYFGPGTRLTVL.

This chain joins TRBV4-3 and TRBJ2-7; 10 bases fit TRBD2. Germline V gene data show CDR1 as LGHNA and CDR2 as YSLEER. V shed 0 bases, J shed 2 bases, and the junction held 10 bases outside the gene matches. This CDR3 has 18 amino acids. CDR3 amino acids: CASSQDLGTAGGPYEQYF. CDR3 bases: TGCGCCAGCAGCCAAGATCTGGGGACAGCGGGAGGGCCCTACGAGCAGTACTTC.

V and J are TRBV21-1 and TRBJ1-6; the D call TRBD1 from the table was never checked on the DNA. TRBV21-1 is recorded as a pseudogene. This CDR3 spans 16 amino acids. In DNA form, the CDR3 reads TGTGCCAGCAGCATAACAGGGGGCCCAGAGGATTCACCCCTCCACTTT. Its protein is CASSITGGPEDSPLHF.

The genes are TRBV5-8 and TRBJ2-2, with 10 positions matching TRBD1. V was clipped by 9 bases and J by 3 bases; unmatched bases: 5. Germline-derived CDR1 and CDR2 are SGHTS and YDEGEE. The CDR3 sequence is 14 residues long. Here the CDR3 DNA reads TGTGCCATCCCCGACAGGGGGCACACCGGGGAGCTGTTTTTT. Translating gives CAIPDRGHTGELFF.

The V gene is TRBV5-3, the J gene TRBJ2-3; 12 nucleotides match TRBD2. TRBV5-3 carries the ORF label, with uncertain function. CDR3 size: 16 residues. V lost 0 bases, J lost 9 bases, and 8 bases stayed unmatched. The CDR3: CARSLDLAGGPLTQYF. The CDR3 DNA is TGTGCCAGAAGCTTGGACCTAGCGGGAGGGCCTCTGACGCAGTATTTT.

In DNA, the CDR3 is TGTGCCAGCAGCTTTGAGAACTATGGCTACACCTTC. Translated: CASSFENYGYTF. V and J are TRBV5-5 and TRBJ1-2, with D unresolved. From germline, CDR1 is SGHKS and CDR2 YYEKEE (reference sequence). V lost 2 bases, J lost 2 bases, and 4 bases lay in between. The CDR3 has 12 residues.

This chain joins TRBV18 and TRBJ1-6; D gene unclear. V lost 3 bases, J lost 0 bases, and 6 bases lay in between. The CDR3 is 15 amino acids. Germline V gene data show CDR1 as KGHSH and CDR2 as LQKENI. Here the CDR3 reads CASSPGSSYNSPLHF. The CDR3 coding sequence is TGTGCCAGCTCACCCGGCAGCTCCTATAATTCACCCCTCCACTTT.

J is TRBJ2-1 and V is TRBV7-2; possibly TRBD2 for D (6 bases). Trimming pared 4 bases from V and 12 bases from J, leaving 16 bases between. This CDR3 comprises 13 residues. The germline gives CDR1 SGHTA, CDR2 FQGNSA. DNA for the CDR3: TGTGCCAGCAGCTCCCAGCGGGCCGGGAGGCAGTTCTTC. This encodes CASSSQRAGRQFF.

This chain uses TRBV2 with TRBJ1-1, with a weak D call TRBD1 (5 bases). Germline CDR1 is SNHLY and CDR2 is FYNNEI. CDR3 length: 14 residues. V lost 6 bases, J lost 6 bases, and 17 bases lay in between. The DNA for the CDR3 is TGTGCCAGCAGAGTGCTTGCGGGGCGGGCTGAAGCTTTCTTT. Its protein product is CASRVLAGRAEAFF.

This chain uses TRBV6-5 with TRBJ2-5; 7 nucleotides align to TRBD1. The CDR3 is made up of 14 amino acids. Looked up from germline, CDR1 is MNHEY and CDR2 is SVGAGI. V gave up 5 bases and J gave up 5 bases; unmatched junction bases: 8. DNA of the CDR3: TGTGCCAGCAGTACCAGGGGGAGTTGGGAGACCCAGTACTTC. This translates into CASSTRGSWETQYF.

In DNA, the CDR3 is TGCAGCGTAGGACTGGGACAGGGTAGCACAGATACGCAGTATTTT. Residues: CSVGLGQGSTDTQYF. The gene calls are TRBV29-1 and TRBJ2-3, with 9 bases matching TRBD1. The CDR3 is 15 residues long. The ends lost 6 bases at V and 0 bases at J; junction bases unmatched: 7. The germline gives CDR1 SQVTM, CDR2 ANQGSEA.

This chain connects TRBV5-1 to TRBJ2-6; no clear D. Trimming took 4 bases from V and 12 from J, leaving 8 bases between them. The CDR3 consists of 11 residues. Germline values: CDR1 SGHRS, CDR2 YFSETQ. CDR3 region: CASSRAGVLTF. The CDR3 DNA follows: TGCGCCAGCAGCCGGGCTGGCGTCCTGACTTTC.

The V gene is TRBV4-1, the J gene TRBJ2-2, with TRBD2 matching over 8 bases. The length of the CDR3 is 19 residues. Per germline, CDR1 MGHRA and CDR2 YSYEKL. V shed 0 bases and J 3 bases; nucleotides not matched to a gene: 12. Here the CDR3 reads CASSQEGGTGGPYTGELFF. Written as DNA, the CDR3 is TGCGCCAGCAGCCAAGAAGGGGGAACGGGAGGGCCGTACACCGGGGAGCTGTTTTTT.

The chain joins TRBV5-1 to TRBJ1-1, with 7 bases fitting TRBD1. This CDR3 spans 16 amino acids. V shed 3 bases and J 0 bases; nucleotides not matched to a gene: 8. Germline values: CDR1 SGHRS, CDR2 YFSETQ. The CDR3 region is CASSSDRNYMNTEAFF. The CDR3 DNA reads as TGCGCCAGCAGCTCGGACAGGAACTATATGAACACTGAAGCTTTCTTT.

This rearrangement joins TRBV19 to TRBJ2-1; the match to TRBD2 covers 13 bases. Trimming at V came to 1 base and at J to 2 bases, leaving 2 bases not matched to a gene. This CDR3 comprises 17 residues. Germline V gives CDR1 LNHDA, CDR2 SQIVND (reference sequence). The CDR3 DNA reads TGTGCCAGTAGTATAGTACTAGCGGGAGGGACCTACAATGAGCAGTTCTTC. Its protein product is CASSIVLAGGTYNEQFF.